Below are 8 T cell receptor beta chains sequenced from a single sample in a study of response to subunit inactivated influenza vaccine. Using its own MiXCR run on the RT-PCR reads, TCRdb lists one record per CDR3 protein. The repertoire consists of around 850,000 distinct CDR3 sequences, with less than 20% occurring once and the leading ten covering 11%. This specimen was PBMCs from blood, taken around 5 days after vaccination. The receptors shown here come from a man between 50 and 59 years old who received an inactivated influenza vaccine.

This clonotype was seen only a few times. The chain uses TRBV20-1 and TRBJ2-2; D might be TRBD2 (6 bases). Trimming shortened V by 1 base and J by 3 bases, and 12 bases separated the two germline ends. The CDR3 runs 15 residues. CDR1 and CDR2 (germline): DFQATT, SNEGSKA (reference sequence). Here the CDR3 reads CSARGAGRDTGELFF. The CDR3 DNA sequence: TGCAGTGCTAGAGGGGCGGGACGGGACACCGGGGAGCTGTTTTTT.

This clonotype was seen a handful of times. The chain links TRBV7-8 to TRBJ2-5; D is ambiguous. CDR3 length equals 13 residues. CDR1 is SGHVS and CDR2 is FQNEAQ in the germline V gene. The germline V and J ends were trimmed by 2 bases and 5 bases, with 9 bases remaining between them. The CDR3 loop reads CASSLLSGETQYF. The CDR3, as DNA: TGTGCCAGCAGCTTACTCAGTGGGGAGACCCAGTACTTC.

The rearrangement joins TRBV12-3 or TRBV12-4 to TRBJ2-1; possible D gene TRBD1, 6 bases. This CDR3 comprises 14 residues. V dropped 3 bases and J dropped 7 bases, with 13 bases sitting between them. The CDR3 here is CASSFRGLGNEQFF. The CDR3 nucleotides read TGTGCCAGCAGTTTCAGGGGCCTGGGGAATGAGCAGTTCTTC.

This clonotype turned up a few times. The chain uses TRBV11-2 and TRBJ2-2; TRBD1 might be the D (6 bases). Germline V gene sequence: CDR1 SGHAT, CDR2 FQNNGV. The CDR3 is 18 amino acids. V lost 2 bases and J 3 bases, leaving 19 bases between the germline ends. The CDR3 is CASSLQTGRIRYTGELFF. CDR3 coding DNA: TGTGCCAGCAGCTTACAGACAGGTCGGATACGATACACCGGGGAGCTGTTTTTT.

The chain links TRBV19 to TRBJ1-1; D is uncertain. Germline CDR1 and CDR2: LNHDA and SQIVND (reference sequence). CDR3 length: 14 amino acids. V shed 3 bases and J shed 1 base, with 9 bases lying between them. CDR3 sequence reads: CASSIMGTNTEAFF. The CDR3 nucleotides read TGTGCCAGTAGTATCATGGGCACGAACACTGAAGCTTTCTTT. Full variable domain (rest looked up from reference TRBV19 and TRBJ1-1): DGGITQSPKYLFRKEGQNVTLSCEQNLNHDAMYWYRQDPGQGLRLIYYSQIVNDFQKGDIAEGYSVSREKKESFPLTVTSAQKNPTAFYLCASSIMGTNTEAFFGQGTRLTVV.

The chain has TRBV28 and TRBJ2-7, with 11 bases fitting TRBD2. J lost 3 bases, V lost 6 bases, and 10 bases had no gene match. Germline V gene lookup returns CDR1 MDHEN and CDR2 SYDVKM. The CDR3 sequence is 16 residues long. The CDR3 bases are TGTGCCAGCAGGACTGCAGGGACTAGCGGAGTCTACGAGCAGTACTTC. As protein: CASRTAGTSGVYEQYF.

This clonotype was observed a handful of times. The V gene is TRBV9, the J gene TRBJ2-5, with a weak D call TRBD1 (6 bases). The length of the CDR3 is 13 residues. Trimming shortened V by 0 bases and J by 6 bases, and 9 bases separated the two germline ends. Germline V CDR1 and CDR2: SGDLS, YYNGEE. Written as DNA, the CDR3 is TGTGCCAGCAGCGTAGGCAGGGGAAAGACCCAGTACTTC. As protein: CASSVGRGKTQYF.

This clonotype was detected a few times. The CDR3 bases are TGCGCCAGCAGCTTGGGGCGGCCGGGGGAGCTGTTTTTT. Protein: CASSLGRPGELFF. The chain combines TRBV5-1 with TRBJ2-2; D is uncertain. There are 13 residues in the CDR3. V lost 0 bases and J 8 bases, leaving 8 bases between the germline ends. Germline CDR1 is SGHRS and CDR2 is YFSETQ.